One sample yielded the 4 T cell receptor beta chains listed below, sequenced in a study of CD8+ T cells in alopecia areata. Sequencing templates came from extracted RNA that was reverse transcribed into cDNA. Assay: immunoSEQ multiplex PCR; the TCRdb copy retains only in-frame clones and omits some. The table has 110,000 to 150,000 clones, more than 85% seen once. The treatment was: oral pan-JAK inhibitor, 5-10 mg twice daily. This material consisted of CD8+ T cells sorted from blood, taken at week 4, from a patient treated with tofacitinib. The receptor source for this set is a human donor with alopecia areata.

The CDR3: CSATADTEAFF. CDR3 in DNA: TGCAGTGCTACCGCTGATACTGAAGCTTTCTTT. The chain links TRBV20-1 to TRBJ1-1; D unresolved. The CDR3 totals 11 residues. The V end was cut by 4 bases, the J end by 5 bases, with 8 bases between. CDR1 is DFQATT and CDR2 is SNEGSKA in the germline V gene (reference sequence).

V gene TRBV5-6 combines with J gene TRBJ1-1; D is undetermined. This CDR3 region has 12 residues. The V gene lost 3 bases and the J gene lost 7 bases, with 10 bases spanning the gap. Germline V lookup: CDR1 SGHDT, CDR2 YYEEEE. The CDR3: CASSSVLVEAFF. The CDR3 coding sequence is TGTGCCAGCAGCTCGGTTTTAGTTGAAGCTTTCTTT.

The rearrangement joins TRBV5-6 to TRBJ2-5, with a possible D match to TRBD2 (6 bases). The V end lost 0 bases, the J end lost 7 bases, and 10 bases lay between the germline ends. The CDR3 is 13 residues long. CDR1 is SGHDT, CDR2 YYEEEE, per germline. CDR3 DNA: TGTGCCAGCAGCTTGGGGCAGCGGGCGACCCAGTACTTC. This translates into CASSLGQRATQYF.

The V call is TRBV6-5, the J call TRBJ2-1; possibly TRBD2 for D (6 bases). The CDR3 consists of 12 residues. V was cut by 5 bases and J by 10 bases, with 12 bases left in between. Germline CDR1 and CDR2: MNHEY and SVGAGI. The CDR3 region has the DNA TGTGCCAGCAGTCAGGACTATCGGGAGCAGTTCTTC. It yields the protein CASSQDYREQFF.